This entry concerns a single TCR beta chain. Its antigen remains unknown. Germline V gives CDR1 SGHTA, CDR2 FQGNSA. Trimming shortened V by 1 base and J by 2 bases, and 12 bases separated the two germline ends. This CDR3 is built from 15 residues. This sample was included in a study of beta chain features in type 1 diabetes. General study points: HLA influence on TCRB rearrangement stayed unresolved here. Among patients, naive, central memory and Treg TCRB repertoires appeared more similar than among healthy donors. TCRB CDR3 length was moderately but significantly reduced in all four CD4+ subsets of Type 1 diabetes patients.

Expressed TCRB transcripts were sequenced because the entire RNA isolate underwent reverse transcription. The table came from immunoSEQ multiplex PCR; TCRdb's copy has only in-frame clones and leaves some out. Here the sample spans around 15,000 clones, approximately 79% being singletons. The sample comprised stem cell memory CD4+ T cells from blood. This chain links TRBV7-2 with TRBJ2-7; no clear D gene. The clonotype comes from a woman under 30 with type 1 diabetes. CDR3 sequence reads: CASSLGWAVAYEQYF. As DNA, the CDR3 is TGTGCCAGCAGCTTAGGATGGGCAGTCGCCTACGAGCAGTACTTC. The whole variable domain, filled in from reference TRBV7-2 and TRBJ2-7, reads GAGVSQSPSNKVTEKGKDVELRCDPISGHTALYWYRQSLGQGLEFLIYFQGNSAPDKSGLPSDRFSAERTGGSVSTLTIQRTQQEDSAVYLCASSLGWAVAYEQYFGPGTRLTVT.